These T cell receptor beta chains were read from a single sample in a study of T-cell reconstitution after alpha-beta-depleted transplantation in children. TCRdb fed the PCR reads into MiXCR, producing one record per CDR3 protein. The sample lists roughly 500,000 distinct CDR3 sequences; approximately 29% were seen once. The specimen comprised PBMCs from the stem cell graft donor, sampled from the stem cell graft. Every receptor here comes from a human donor who donated a stem cell graft to a child with aplastic anemia. Each CDR3 is given with its conserved first and last residue. Each record gives: clone size, D gene, V gene, CDR3 length, J gene, CDR3 protein, CDR3 DNA. D genes are given only for firm matches. Clone sizes are given selectively: once, few, many, or a class where the clone is expanded.

NA	NA	TRBV29-1	11	TRBJ1-2	CSGTANYGYTF	TGCAGCGGGACAGCCAATTATGGCTACACCTTC
NA	NA	TRBV28	15	TRBJ2-3	CASSLGSSGTDTQYF	TGTGCCAGCAGTTTAGGGTCTAGCGGCACAGATACGCAGTATTTT
few	NA	TRBV20-1	12	TRBJ1-2	CSAATSNYGYTF	TGCAGTGCTGCGACATCGAACTATGGCTACACCTTC
NA	TRBD1	TRBV7-8	14	TRBJ2-7	CASSLATGSVEQYF	TGTGCCAGCAGCTTAGCGACAGGGTCTGTGGAGCAGTACTTC
NA	NA	TRBV18	16	TRBJ2-6	CASSPPSRAGANVLTF	TGTGCCAGCTCACCACCCAGCAGGGCTGGGGCCAACGTCCTGACTTTC
NA	NA	TRBV6-5	14	TRBJ2-3	CASSSREVIDTQYF	TGTGCCAGCAGTTCCCGGGAAGTGATAGATACGCAGTATTTT
few	NA	TRBV28	14	TRBJ1-5	CASSFWTVDQPQHF	TGTGCCAGCAGTTTTTGGACAGTGGATCAGCCCCAGCATTTT
NA	NA	TRBV12-3/TRBV12-4	15	TRBJ1-5	CASSLAPTPDQPQHF	TGTGCCAGCAGTTTAGCGCCGACGCCCGATCAGCCCCAGCATTTT
few	NA	TRBV29-1	10	TRBJ1-2	CSVAGLEHTF	TGCAGCGTTGCAGGCCTGGAACACACCTTC
NA	TRBD1	TRBV7-9	15	TRBJ1-2	CASSHRTGTDYGYTF	TGTGCCAGCAGCCATCGGACAGGGACCGACTATGGCTACACCTTC
many	TRBD1	TRBV20-1	14	TRBJ1-2	CSASAGGSNYGYTF	TGCAGTGCTAGCGCAGGGGGCTCGAACTATGGCTACACCTTC
NA	NA	TRBV5-1	14	TRBJ1-3	CASSLDISGNTIYF	TGCGCCAGCAGCTTGGACATCTCTGGAAACACCATATATTTT
NA	TRBD1	TRBV12-3/TRBV12-4	16	TRBJ1-5	CASSLKGGTWNQPQHF	TGTGCCAGCAGTTTAAAAGGGGGCACGTGGAATCAGCCCCAGCATTTT
NA	NA	TRBV9	15	TRBJ2-3	CASSKGHGDTDTQYF	TGTGCCAGCAGCAAAGGTCACGGGGACACAGATACGCAGTATTTT
NA	NA	TRBV30	12	TRBJ2-2	CARDSGSRELFF	TGTGCCAGAGACAGTGGTTCCAGGGAGCTGTTTTTT
few	NA	TRBV6-1	18	TRBJ2-2	CASSGLSGHPENTGELFF	TGTGCCAGCAGTGGCCTTTCGGGACATCCCGAGAACACCGGGGAGCTGTTTTTT
few	NA	TRBV9	14	TRBJ2-3	CASSGPGVGDTQYF	TGTGCCAGCAGCGGGCCGGGAGTGGGAGATACGCAGTATTTT
few	TRBD1	TRBV20-1	14	TRBJ1-2	CSARDNRGYYGYTF	TGCAGTGCTAGAGATAACAGGGGGTACTATGGCTACACCTTC
once	NA	TRBV18	13	TRBJ1-2	CASSPIEDYGYTF	TGTGCCAGCTCACCAATTGAGGACTATGGCTACACCTTC
NA	NA	TRBV4-3	14	TRBJ1-3	CASSQVGRVNTIYF	TGCGCCAGCAGCCAAGTAGGCAGAGTAAACACCATATATTTT
NA	TRBD2	TRBV7-2	17	TRBJ2-7	CASSPRLAGGGAYEQYF	TGTGCCAGCAGCCCCCGGCTCGCGGGAGGGGGGGCCTACGAGCAGTACTTC
NA	TRBD1	TRBV6-1	16	TRBJ2-5	CASSEALRTGSKTQYF	TGTGCCAGCAGTGAAGCTCTCAGGACAGGGTCCAAGACCCAGTACTTC
many	TRBD1	TRBV7-2	15	TRBJ2-7	CASSPTGGNSYEQYF	TGTGCCAGCAGCCCTACAGGGGGAAATTCCTACGAGCAGTACTTC
few	NA	TRBV5-5	14	TRBJ2-7	CASSVAGTTYEQYF	TGTGCCAGCAGCGTGGCCGGGACAACTTACGAGCAGTACTTC
few	NA	TRBV20-1	15	TRBJ1-1	CSARDLRSMNTEAFF	TGCAGTGCTAGAGATCTCAGAAGTATGAACACTGAAGCTTTCTTT
once	NA	TRBV18	14	TRBJ2-7	CASSLDIFIGEQYF	TGTGCCAGCTCACTCGACATATTCATCGGCGAGCAGTACTTC
few	NA	TRBV6-2/TRBV6-3	14	TRBJ2-2	CASSTGINTGELFF	TGTGCCAGCAGCACGGGGATTAACACCGGGGAGCTGTTTTTT
NA	NA	TRBV5-6	12	TRBJ2-2	CASSLGKGELFF	TGTGCCAGCAGCTTGGGGAAGGGAGAGCTGTTTTTT
NA	NA	TRBV15	11	TRBJ2-5	CATGQQETQYF	TGTGCCACCGGACAGCAAGAGACCCAGTACTTC
once	TRBD1	TRBV4-3	16	TRBJ2-3	CASSQGSGGNTDTQYF	TGCGCCAGCAGCCAAGGGTCAGGGGGAAACACAGATACGCAGTATTTT
many	NA	TRBV6-2/TRBV6-3	17	TRBJ2-2	CASRVETGHSNTGELFF	TGTGCCAGCAGAGTTGAGACGGGACATTCGAACACCGGGGAGCTGTTTTTT
few	NA	TRBV11-2	14	TRBJ1-2	CASSFGTKFYGYTF	TGTGCCAGCAGCTTTGGGACGAAATTTTATGGCTACACCTTC
NA	NA	TRBV9	14	TRBJ2-5	CASSADFWQETQYF	TGTGCCAGCAGCGCGGACTTTTGGCAAGAGACCCAGTACTTC
few	TRBD1	TRBV3-1	18	TRBJ2-7	CASSQTLPGQATYCEQYF	TGTGCCAGCAGCCAAACGCTCCCGGGACAGGCTACCTACTGCGAGCAGTACTTC
NA	NA	TRBV5-4	15	TRBJ2-2	CASSTRAGSAGELFF	TGTGCCAGCAGCACGAGGGCGGGTTCGGCCGGGGAGCTGTTTTTT
NA	TRBD1	TRBV6-1	13	TRBJ1-5	CASTPGQYQPQHF	TGTGCCAGCACCCCGGGACAGTATCAGCCCCAGCATTTT
few	NA	TRBV7-9	13	TRBJ2-5	CASSSRAPETQYF	TGTGCCAGCAGCTCCAGGGCCCCGGAGACCCAGTACTTC
NA	TRBD1	TRBV7-3	14	TRBJ2-7	CASSPDRFSYEQYF	TGTGCCAGCAGCCCGGACAGGTTTTCCTACGAGCAGTACTTC
few	NA	TRBV20-1	14	TRBJ1-2	CSARALLANYGYTF	TGCAGTGCTAGGGCCCTCCTAGCTAACTATGGCTACACCTTC
NA	NA	TRBV25-1	14	TRBJ2-1	CASSEVGGPSGQFF	TGTGCCAGCAGTGAGGTCGGAGGGCCCTCGGGACAGTTCTTC
NA	TRBD2	TRBV19	16	TRBJ2-1	CASSTPGSGVYNEQFF	TGTGCCAGTAGTACCCCGGGTAGCGGGGTATACAATGAGCAGTTCTTC
NA	NA	TRBV9	16	TRBJ2-1	CASSEMEDGSYNEQFF	TGTGCCAGCAGCGAGATGGAGGACGGCTCCTACAATGAGCAGTTCTTC
NA	TRBD1	TRBV9	14	TRBJ1-2	CASSEGDRYYGYTF	TGTGCCAGCAGCGAGGGGGACAGATACTATGGCTACACCTTC
NA	NA	TRBV6-2/TRBV6-3	16	TRBJ2-1	CASIKGVSGYYNEQFF	TGTGCCAGCATCAAAGGGGTTAGCGGATACTACAATGAGCAGTTCTTC
few	NA	TRBV29-1	15	TRBJ1-6	CSVKWTDDYNSPLHF	TGCAGCGTTAAGTGGACAGATGACTATAATTCACCCCTCCACTTT
NA	NA	TRBV27	15	TRBJ1-4	CASSFFGPRDEKLFF	TGTGCCAGCAGTTTCTTCGGGCCTAGGGATGAAAAACTGTTTTTT
few	TRBD1	TRBV6-2/TRBV6-3	15	TRBJ2-7	CASRTRTGWSHEQYF	TGTGCCAGCAGGACTCGGACAGGGTGGTCCCACGAGCAGTACTTC
NA	TRBD1	TRBV4-3	16	TRBJ2-3	CASSQDGTGGTDTQYF	TGCGCCAGCAGCCAAGATGGGACAGGGGGGACAGATACGCAGTATTTT
NA	NA	TRBV5-1	14	TRBJ2-5	CASSLVGGLRTQYF	TGCGCCAGCAGCTTGGTTGGCGGTCTAAGGACCCAGTACTTC
few	NA	TRBV7-2	16	TRBJ2-6	CASSLTQLSGANVLTF	TGTGCCAGCAGCTTAACCCAGTTATCTGGGGCCAACGTCCTGACTTTC
few	NA	TRBV20-1	12	TRBJ1-1	CSATTVRSEAFF	TGCAGTGCTACGACAGTTCGATCTGAAGCTTTCTTT
few	NA	TRBV5-1	16	TRBJ1-1	CASSLRGGGLATEAFF	TGCGCCAGCAGCTTGAGGGGCGGGGGGCTGGCCACTGAAGCTTTCTTT
NA	TRBD2	TRBV9	15	TRBJ2-7	CASSPQPGLAREQYF	TGTGCCAGCAGCCCGCAGCCGGGACTAGCGCGGGAGCAGTACTTC
NA	NA	TRBV4-3	15	TRBJ2-3	CASSQDWGSTDTQYF	TGCGCCAGCAGCCAAGATTGGGGTTCGACAGATACGCAGTATTTT
few	TRBD2	TRBV28	15	TRBJ2-7	CASGPLAGRTYEQYF	TGTGCCAGCGGGCCCCTAGCGGGTCGTACCTACGAGCAGTACTTC
few	NA	TRBV7-2	14	TRBJ1-2	CASSRRGGGYGYTF	TGTGCCAGCAGCCGCCGGGGTGGAGGCTATGGCTACACCTTC